A single sample gave rise to the 31 T cell receptor beta chains below, sequenced in a study of blood T cell repertoires in COVID-19. Measured with immunoSEQ multiplex PCR; TCRdb has only the in-frame clones, and not every one. The sample lists fewer than 90,000 clones, just over 85% occurring once. The sample comprised peripheral blood. The receptors here all came from a woman at least 80 years old with active or convalescent COVID-19.

CDR3 nucleotide sequence: TGTGCCAGCAGTTACGGGGGGGTTGCTGAAGAGTACTTC. This translates into CASSYGGVAEEYF. The V call is TRBV6-2 or TRBV6-3, the J call TRBJ2-4, with 7 bases that match TRBD2. Germline CDR1 is MNHEY and CDR2 is SVGEGT. V lost 2 bases and J lost 14; bases outside the gene matches: 9. CDR3 length: 13 residues.

The gene calls are TRBV15 and TRBJ1-2; 7 positions agree with TRBD1. Unmatched junction bases numbered 6, after V lost 1 base and J lost 7 bases. The CDR3 is 14 residues long. Germline V CDR1 and CDR2: LNHNV, YYDKDF (reference sequence). CDR3 residues: CATSRGQGGIGYTF. CDR3 in DNA: TGTGCCACCAGCAGAGGCCAGGGGGGAATTGGCTACACCTTC.

This rearrangement joins TRBV5-1 to TRBJ2-4, with 12 bases identical to TRBD2. CDR1 SGHRS and CDR2 YFSETQ come from the germline V gene. V dropped 4 bases and J dropped 7; count of bases not matched to a gene: 9. CDR3 size: 16 residues. CDR3 DNA: TGCGCCAGCAGCCCGGCCGCTAGCGGGGGGGCCAACATTCAGTACTTC. It yields the protein CASSPAASGGANIQYF.

The rearrangement joins TRBV10-3 to TRBJ2-7; D not certain. The CDR3 contains 14 residues. The germline V and J ends were trimmed by 7 bases and 4 bases, with 17 bases remaining between them. In germline, CDR1 is ENHRY, CDR2 SYGVKD. The CDR3: CAINKSVNFYEQYF. In nucleotides, the CDR3 is TGTGCCATCAATAAATCGGTTAACTTTTACGAGCAGTACTTC.

This chain links TRBV3-1 (or the pseudogene TRBV3-2) with TRBJ1-3; D is perhaps TRBD1 (5 bases). Germline values: CDR1 LGHDT, CDR2 YNNKEL (reference sequence). Between the trimmed V and J ends, which lost 3 bases and 4 bases, there was a span of 10 bases. The CDR3 loop spans 14 amino acids. CDR3 sequence: CASSQRTMGNTIYF. The CDR3 DNA is TGTGCCAGCAGCCAGCGGACAATGGGAAACACCATATATTTT.

In nucleotides, the CDR3 is TGCGCCAGCAGCTTGGCGGGAACTAATGAAAAACTGTTTTTT. It translates to CASSLAGTNEKLFF. V and J are TRBV5-1 and TRBJ1-4; no reliable D call. The V end lost 0 bases, the J end lost 1 base, and 4 bases lay between the germline ends. The germline CDR1 and CDR2 sequences are SGHRS and YFSETQ. The CDR3 totals 14 residues.

This clone was seen just once. This rearrangement joins TRBV6-5 to TRBJ2-4, with unresolved D. CDR3 length: 13 amino acids. The germline V and J ends were trimmed by 0 bases and 8 bases, with 8 bases remaining between them. Per germline, CDR1 MNHEY and CDR2 SVGAGI. The CDR3 DNA is TGTGCCAGCAGTTACTCCTCTATTGACATTCAGTACTTC. It is translated as CASSYSSIDIQYF.

The gene calls are TRBV25-1 and TRBJ1-3; the D gene is possibly TRBD1 (6 bases). The CDR3 consists of 17 residues. The germline V and J ends were trimmed by 1 base and 0 bases, with 13 bases remaining between them. Germline CDR1 MGHDK, CDR2 SYGVNS. The CDR3 DNA sequence: TGTGCCAGCAGTGAATCCCCAGGGGTTGACTCTGGAAACACCATATATTTT. Its translation: CASSESPGVDSGNTIYF.

The chain is built from TRBV4-1 and TRBJ1-4; D possibly corresponds to TRBD1 (6 bases). Deletions cut 1 base from V and 7 bases from J, with 10 bases between. The CDR3 totals 14 residues. Germline CDR1 reads MGHRA; CDR2 reads YSYEKL. The CDR3 protein is CASSQGGLVEKLFF. The CDR3 DNA follows: TGCGCCAGCAGCCAAGGGGGGCTAGTTGAAAAACTGTTTTTT.

V is TRBV1 and J is TRBJ2-7; the table calls TRBD1, which could not be checked here. TRBV1 is tagged as a pseudogene. The CDR3 spans 14 residues. The CDR3 region has the DNA TGCACCAGCGAGGACAAGGACGGCGCCTACGAGCAGTACTTC. Amino acid sequence: CTSEDKDGAYEQYF.

The rearrangement joins TRBV6-5 to TRBJ1-1; no definite D call. This CDR3 region has 13 residues. Germline loops: CDR1 MNHEY, CDR2 SVGAGI. Trimming shortened V by 5 bases and J by 0 bases, and 7 bases separated the two germline ends. In nucleotides, the CDR3 is TGTGCCAGCAGTCGCTCAGTGAACACTGAAGCTTTCTTT. Encoded protein: CASSRSVNTEAFF.

The V call is TRBV10-3, the J call TRBJ1-3, with TRBD1 as a possible D gene (6 bases). Germline CDR1 is ENHRY and CDR2 is SYGVKD. The CDR3 runs 15 residues. Trimming left V 0 bases short and J 6 bases short, with 12 bases between. CDR3 amino acids: CAISESAGVENTIYF. The CDR3 DNA follows: TGTGCCATCAGTGAGTCAGCAGGGGTGGAAAACACCATATATTTT.

The chain recombines TRBV9 with TRBJ1-1; the D is unclear. CDR1 and CDR2 (germline): SGDLS, YYNGEE. There are 13 residues in the CDR3. The V gene lost 0 bases and the J gene lost 6 bases, with 9 bases spanning the gap. DNA of the CDR3: TGTGCCAGCAGCGTAGGGGCCGAAGCTGAAGCTTTCTTT. Protein product: CASSVGAEAEAFF.

CDR3 sequence: CASSRGGPYEQYF. The CDR3 region has the DNA TGTGCCAGCAGCCGCGGGGGCCCCTACGAGCAGTACTTC. This rearrangement joins TRBV6-6 to TRBJ2-7; maybe TRBD2 (7 bases). Per the germline V gene, CDR1 is MNHNY and CDR2 is SVGAGI (reference sequence). With 6 bases removed from V and 2 bases from J, the gap between germline ends came to 11 bases. This CDR3 is built from 13 residues.

J is TRBJ1-1 and V is TRBV6-5, with D perhaps matching TRBD1 (5 bases). The V gene lost 0 bases and the J gene lost 5 bases, with 10 bases spanning the gap. The CDR3 sequence is 14 residues long. Per the germline V gene, CDR1 is MNHEY and CDR2 is SVGAGI. In nucleotides, the CDR3 is TGTGCCAGCAGTTACTCAGGGGCGCATACTGAAGCTTTCTTT. This gives the protein CASSYSGAHTEAFF.

CDR3 nucleotides: TGTGCCTGGAGTCCGGGACAGGGGTCCGAGCAGTACTTC. It specifies CAWSPGQGSEQYF. The genes are TRBV30 and TRBJ2-7, with TRBD1 matching 10 bases. CDR3 length: 13 residues. CDR1 is GTSNPN and CDR2 is SVGIG in the germline V gene (reference sequence). V lost 2 bases, J lost 6 bases, and 4 bases stayed unmatched.

This clone has only a few counts. The genes are TRBV3-1 (or the pseudogene TRBV3-2) and TRBJ2-5; D is possibly TRBD1 (6 bases). The CDR3 runs to 14 residues. The germline CDR1 and CDR2 sequences are LGHDT and YNNKEL (reference sequence). V lost 5 bases and J lost 5, with 15 bases in between. The CDR3 nucleotides are TGTGCCAGCAGCTTTAAACAGGGCGGGGAGACCCAGTACTTC. This encodes CASSFKQGGETQYF.

This sequence joins TRBV5-6 and TRBJ1-5; D unresolved. Germline CDR1 is SGHDT and CDR2 is YYEEEE. This CDR3 region has 14 residues. V shed 0 bases and J shed 6 bases, with 10 bases lying between them. The DNA for the CDR3 is TGTGCCAGCAGCTTGGGGCTAGGAGTTCAGCCCCAGCATTTT. This sequence encodes CASSLGLGVQPQHF.

J is TRBJ1-1 and V is TRBV7-2, with 9 positions matching TRBD1. This CDR3 region has 14 residues. The J segment lost 4 bases and the V segment lost 7 bases, leaving 7 bases of the junction unmatched. CDR1 and CDR2 (germline): SGHTA, FQGNSA. CDR3 loop: CASTPQGASTEAFF. The CDR3 DNA reads as TGTGCCAGCACCCCACAGGGGGCAAGCACTGAAGCTTTCTTT. Looking up the rest from reference TRBV7-2 and TRBJ1-1 gives the full variable domain: GAGVSQSPSNKVTEKGKDVELRCDPISGHTALYWYRQSLGQGLEFLIYFQGNSAPDKSGLPSDRFSAERTGGSVSTLTIQRTQQEDSAVYLCASTPQGASTEAFFGQGTRLTVV.

This clone occurred a few times. Here the CDR3 reads CASSLGGRGGGSDTQYF. CDR3 coding DNA: TGTGCCAGCAGCTTAGGAGGCCGCGGCGGGGGGAGTGATACGCAGTATTTT. The chain employs TRBV11-3 and TRBJ2-3; 8 bases align to TRBD2. Germline V gene sequence: CDR1 SGHNT, CDR2 YENEEA. V was clipped by 1 base and J by 6 bases; unmatched bases: 12. There are 17 residues in the CDR3.

The V call is TRBV7-9, the J call TRBJ1-6, with D maybe TRBD1 (5 bases). Trimming left V 5 bases short and J 9 bases short, with 17 bases between. The CDR3 contains 15 residues. The V gene's germline CDR1 is SEHNR and CDR2 FQNEAQ (reference sequence). CDR3 sequence reads: CASSHAGVVGSPLHF. In DNA form, the CDR3 reads TGTGCCAGCAGCCACGCGGGGGTAGTAGGTTCACCCCTCCACTTT. The entire variable domain, with the rest obtained from reference TRBV7-9 and TRBJ1-6, is as follows: DTGVSQNPRHKITKRGQNVTFRCDPISEHNRLYWYRQTLGQGPEFLTYFQNEAQLEKSRLLSDRFSAERPKGSFSTLEIQRTEQGDSAMYLCASSHAGVVGSPLHFGNGTRLTVT.

This chain links TRBV7-8 with TRBJ1-1; D unclear. Trimming shortened V by 3 bases and J by 1 base, and 12 bases separated the two germline ends. The CDR3 loop spans 15 amino acids. Germline CDR1 and CDR2: SGHVS and FQNEAQ. The CDR3 loop is CASSLSVRSNTEAFF. CDR3 coding DNA: TGTGCCAGCAGCTTGTCTGTCAGGTCGAACACTGAAGCTTTCTTT.

Here the CDR3 DNA reads TGTGCCAGCAGCTTTGGACACGAAGAGACCCAGTACTTC. It specifies CASSFGHEETQYF. V usage is TRBV11-2 and J usage is TRBJ2-5; tentatively, D is TRBD1 (5 bases). Trimming shortened V by 3 bases and J by 3 bases, and 8 bases separated the two germline ends. The CDR3 is 13 residues long. The germline gives CDR1 SGHAT, CDR2 FQNNGV.

The V gene is TRBV29-1, the J gene TRBJ2-2; D is uncertain. Trimming removed 6 bases from V and 6 bases from J, with 8 bases in between. This CDR3 comprises 11 residues. The germline V gene has CDR1 SQVTM and CDR2 ANQGSEA. The CDR3 is CSVPSAGELFF. Written as DNA, the CDR3 is TGCAGCGTCCCATCGGCCGGGGAGCTGTTTTTT.

The gene calls are TRBV2 and TRBJ2-5; a possible D gene is TRBD2 (5 bases). The CDR3 consists of 12 residues. Germline loops: CDR1 SNHLY, CDR2 FYNNEI. V lost 4 bases, J lost 6 bases, and 9 bases lay in between. CDR3 sequence (DNA): TGTGCCAGCAGTGGGACTGGCAAGACCCAGTACTTC. This codes for CASSGTGKTQYF.

The V gene is TRBV2, the J gene TRBJ2-2; 7 bases are a match to TRBD1. The V gene's germline CDR1 is SNHLY and CDR2 FYNNEI. The CDR3 runs to 17 residues. V dropped 3 bases and J dropped 2; count of bases not matched to a gene: 9. The CDR3 DNA reads as TGTGCCAGCAGTGACGGGCCAAGGGGGCGAAACACCGGGGAGCTGTTTTTT. It yields the protein CASSDGPRGRNTGELFF.

This clone showed up just once. The chain combines TRBV19 with TRBJ2-1; weak D call: TRBD2 (5 bases). The germline gives CDR1 LNHDA, CDR2 SQIVND (reference sequence). With 3 bases removed from V and 3 bases from J, the gap between germline ends came to 9 bases. The CDR3 extends over 14 amino acids. CDR3 DNA sequence: TGTGCCAGTAGTATCTCTGAGGGCTACAATGAGCAGTTCTTC. Its protein product is CASSISEGYNEQFF.

This clone has a count of ten or more. This chain uses TRBV19 with TRBJ1-1, with D possibly TRBD1 on 5 matching bases. With 6 bases removed from V and 6 bases from J, the gap between germline ends came to 11 bases. There are 12 residues in the CDR3. Germline assignment: CDR1 LNHDA and CDR2 SQIVND (reference sequence). CDR3 sequence reads: CASRSGLAEAFF. In DNA, the CDR3 is TGTGCCAGTAGATCGGGACTCGCTGAAGCTTTCTTT.

The chain uses TRBV4-3 and TRBJ1-1; D is uncertain. Per germline, CDR1 LGHNA and CDR2 YSLEER. The ends were cut back, 2 bases at V and 2 bases at J, with 6 bases in the middle. This CDR3 is built from 13 residues. The CDR3, as DNA: TGCGCCAGCAGCCAATTCAGAAACACTGAAGCTTTCTTT. This gives the protein CASSQFRNTEAFF.

The chain carries TRBV6-6 and TRBJ2-7, with a weak D call TRBD1 (6 bases). V was shortened by 2 bases and J by 6 bases, with 17 bases between the two germline ends. This CDR3 contains 15 residues. The V gene's germline CDR1 is MNHNY and CDR2 SVGAGI (reference sequence). In DNA, the CDR3 is TGTGCCAGCAGTTACACCCTCCAAGACAGGAGCGAGCAGTACTTC. It specifies CASSYTLQDRSEQYF.

This sequence joins TRBV15 and TRBJ1-2; TRBD1 matches 10 bases. J gave up 4 bases and V 0 bases, and 5 bases lay outside the gene matches. In germline, CDR1 is LNHNV, CDR2 YYDKDF (reference sequence). The CDR3 has 16 amino acids. CDR3 protein: CATSRDETGGPYGYTF. CDR3 DNA sequence: TGTGCCACCAGCAGAGATGAGACAGGGGGCCCCTATGGCTACACCTTC. Supplemented by reference TRBV15 and TRBJ1-2, the full variable domain reads DAMVIQNPRYQVTQFGKPVTLSCSQTLNHNVMYWYQQKSSQAPKLLFHYYDKDFNNEADTPDNFQSRRPNTSFCFLDIRSPGLGDTAMYLCATSRDETGGPYGYTFGSGTRLTVV.